The present T cell receptor beta chain was sequenced within a study of blood T cell repertoires in COVID-19. Measured with immunoSEQ multiplex PCR; TCRdb has only the in-frame clones, and not every one. The sample lists about 300,000 clones, about 87% occurring once. The V end lost 7 bases, the J end lost 2 bases, and 14 bases lay between the germline ends. CDR1 and CDR2 from the germline V gene are LNHDA and SQIVND (reference sequence). The CDR3 sequence is 14 residues long. The clonotype was recovered from a woman between 25 and 40 years old with COVID-19, enrolled during active disease. Sequencing was done on a sample of peripheral blood. The V and J genes are TRBV19 and TRBJ2-5; maybe TRBD2 (6 bases). The CDR3 DNA is TGTGCCAGTAACGGGGGTTTTTCTCAAGAGACCCAGTACTTC. This codes for CASNGGFSQETQYF.